This TCR beta chain was recovered during a study of Tregs in tolerant kidney transplant recipients. Only a few counts were recorded for this clone. Its target is unknown. This specimen includes other DNA sequences encoding the same CDR3. This CDR3 comprises 15 residues. Germline lookup yields CDR1 LNHDA and CDR2 SQIVND (reference sequence). With 5 bases clipped from V and 2 bases from J, the junction kept 3 bases outside the gene matches. Using immunoSEQ multiplex PCR, the repertoire was profiled, and TCRdb retains in-frame clones only, with some absent. This sample carries approximately 20,000 clones, about three fifths of them seen once, and the ten largest clones take approximately 3.4%.

This sequence joins TRBV19 and TRBJ2-2; the match to TRBD1 covers 9 bases. The source material was Tregs from blood cultured with allogeneic cells. The sequence derives from a human donor in good health. The CDR3 region has the DNA TGTGCCAGTAGTCAGGACAGGGGAAACACCGGGGAGCTGTTTTTT. It translates to CASSQDRGNTGELFF.